These 8 T cell receptor beta chains were sequenced from one sample in a study of a mutant IDH1 vaccine in newly diagnosed glioma. Stated time point: week 23, last vaccination. Vaccination comprised doses that each held 300 ug of mutant IDH1 20-mer peptide, plus topical imiquimod. Here immunoSEQ multiplex PCR was the method, and the copy in TCRdb shows in-frame clones only, minus some. Here the sample spans 60,000 to 85,000 clones, around 83% being singletons. No cognate antigen is known for these TCRs. The material was PBMCs, obtained from a glioma patient whose treatment included an IDH1 peptide vaccine. All receptors derive from a woman between 45 and 60 years old with glioma.

V gene TRBV5-1 combines with J gene TRBJ2-5; 12 nucleotides line up with TRBD2. The CDR3 extends over 15 amino acids. Looked up from germline, CDR1 is SGHRS and CDR2 is YFSETQ. J gave up 2 bases and V 7 bases, and 6 bases lay outside the gene matches. The CDR3 DNA is TGCGCCAGCCGGGCGGGACTAGCGGGTCAAGAGACCCAGTACTTC. This gives the protein CASRAGLAGQETQYF.

J is TRBJ2-3 and V is TRBV7-3, with a weak D call TRBD2 (5 bases). V was clipped by 4 bases and J by 0 bases, with 11 bases between them. The CDR3 has 15 residues. Looked up from germline, CDR1 is SGHTA and CDR2 is FQGTGA. The CDR3 DNA sequence: TGTGCCAGCAGCTCCTCCGGCGGGAGCACAGATACGCAGTATTTT. Its translation: CASSSSGGSTDTQYF. Supplemented by reference TRBV7-3 and TRBJ2-3, the full variable domain reads GAGVSQTPSNKVTEKGKYVELRCDPISGHTALYWYRQSLGQGPEFLIYFQGTGAADDSGLPNDRFFAVRPEGSVSTLKIQRTERGDSAVYLCASSSSGGSTDTQYFGPGTRLTVL.

The gene calls are TRBV29-1 and TRBJ2-7, with D possibly TRBD1 on 6 matching bases. The ends were cut back, 5 bases at V and 6 bases at J, with 17 bases in the middle. The germline V gene encodes CDR1 SQVTM and CDR2 ANQGSEA. The CDR3 spans 13 residues. CDR3: CSVQGHVGLEQYF. CDR3 in DNA: TGCAGCGTTCAGGGGCACGTAGGGCTCGAGCAGTACTTC.

The chain is built from TRBV18 and TRBJ1-3; 7 nucleotides line up with TRBD1. CDR1 and CDR2 from the germline V gene are KGHSH and LQKENI. V was clipped by 5 bases and J by 2 bases; unmatched bases: 6. The CDR3 spans 15 residues. The DNA for the CDR3 is TGTGCCAGCTCATCCGCGCAGGGGGCTGGAAACACCATATATTTT. Its translation is CASSSAQGAGNTIYF.

The sample holds a few counts of this clone. This sequence joins TRBV7-9 and TRBJ2-7; TRBD2 agrees at 10 bases. CDR3 length equals 15 residues. Germline V gives CDR1 SEHNR, CDR2 FQNEAQ (reference sequence). The V gene end was trimmed by 5 bases and the J gene end by 4 bases; junction bases not matched to a gene: 8. The CDR3 coding sequence is TGTGCCAGCAGCCGCACCCTAGCGGGAGCATACGAGCAGTACTTC. Translated: CASSRTLAGAYEQYF.

This clone turned up a few times. The gene calls are TRBV5-1 and TRBJ2-7; 9 bases map to TRBD2. Germline CDR1 reads SGHRS; CDR2 reads YFSETQ. The V segment lost 4 bases and the J segment 5 bases; nucleotides outside the gene matches: 7. CDR3 size: 14 residues. The CDR3 reads CASSEIAGDHEQYF. The CDR3 nucleotides read TGCGCCAGCAGCGAGATAGCGGGGGATCACGAGCAGTACTTC.

The chain carries TRBV5-1 and TRBJ2-7; maybe TRBD1 (5 bases). This CDR3 has 13 residues. Germline V lookup: CDR1 SGHRS, CDR2 YFSETQ. Between the trimmed V and J ends, which lost 1 base and 5 bases, there was a span of 10 bases. The CDR3, as DNA: TGCGCCAGCAGCTTGTCGCAGGGAAACGAGCAGTACTTC. It is translated as CASSLSQGNEQYF.

The chain recombines TRBV29-1 with TRBJ2-7; the match to TRBD1 covers 10 bases. This CDR3 spans 13 amino acids. The V gene end was trimmed by 1 base and the J gene end by 6 bases; junction bases not matched to a gene: 3. The germline gives CDR1 SQVTM, CDR2 ANQGSEA. The CDR3 bases are TGCAGCGTTGAAGGACAGGGGGCTGGCGAGCAGTACTTC. Its translation is CSVEGQGAGEQYF.